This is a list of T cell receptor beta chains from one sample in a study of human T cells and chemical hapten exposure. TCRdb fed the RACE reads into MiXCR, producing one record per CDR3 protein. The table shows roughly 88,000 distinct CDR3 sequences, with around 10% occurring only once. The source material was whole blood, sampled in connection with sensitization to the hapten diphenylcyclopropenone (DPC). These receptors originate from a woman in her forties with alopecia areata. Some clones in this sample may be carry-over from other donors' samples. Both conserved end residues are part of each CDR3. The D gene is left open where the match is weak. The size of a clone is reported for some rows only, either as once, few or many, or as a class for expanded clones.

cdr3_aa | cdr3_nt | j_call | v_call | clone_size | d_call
CASSFRGRDQPQHF | TGTGCCAGCAGTTTTCGGGGTCGGGATCAGCCCCAGCATTTT | TRBJ1-5 | TRBV27 | many | -
CSVGWGTGKGGYTF | TGCAGCGTTGGATGGGGGACAGGGAAAGGCGGCTACACCTTC | TRBJ1-2 | TRBV29-1 | - | TRBD1
CASSADGETQYF | TGTGCCAGCAGCGCCGATGGAGAGACCCAGTACTTC | TRBJ2-5 | TRBV7-3 | few | -
CASSLQTENTEAFF | TGCGCCAGCAGCCTCCAGACAGAGAACACTGAAGCTTTCTTT | TRBJ1-1 | TRBV5-1 | few | -
CASSYSSSGEETQYF | TGTGCCAGCAGTTACTCGTCTAGCGGGGAAGAGACCCAGTACTTC | TRBJ2-5 | TRBV6-2/TRBV6-3 | many | TRBD2
CASGDVYTEAFF | TGTGCCAGCGGGGACGTGTACACTGAAGCTTTCTTT | TRBJ1-1 | TRBV6-1 | many | -
CATSRAPSSQPQHF | TGTGCCACCAGCAGAGCCCCTTCTTCACAGCCCCAGCATTTT | TRBJ1-5 | TRBV15 | - | -
CASSLQPDGNQPQHF | TGTGCCAGCAGCCTACAGCCCGACGGCAATCAGCCCCAGCATTTT | TRBJ1-5 | TRBV12-3/TRBV12-4 | many | -
CAIRREAPGNTIYF | TGTGCCATCCGGAGGGAAGCGCCTGGAAACACCATATATTTT | TRBJ1-3 | TRBV10-3 | - | -
CASSQDSGRLTGELFF | TGCGCCAGCAGCCAGGACAGTGGCCGTCTTACCGGGGAGCTGTTTTTT | TRBJ2-2 | TRBV4-3 | few | -
CASSHIRESIDTEAFF | TGTGCCAGCAGTCATATTAGGGAGAGTATAGACACTGAAGCTTTCTTT | TRBJ1-1 | TRBV11-2 | many | -
CASSLKRWIPRILDTQYF | TGCGCCAGCAGCCTCAAGAGGTGGATTCCTAGGATATTAGATACGCAGTATTTT | TRBJ2-3 | TRBV4-3 | many | -
CATSVWDRGKSKNIQYF | TGTGCCACCAGCGTATGGGACAGGGGAAAATCCAAAAACATTCAGTACTTC | TRBJ2-4 | TRBV15 | few | TRBD1
CASSRTGRSYEQYF | TGTGCCAGCAGCAGGACAGGGCGCTCCTACGAGCAGTACTTC | TRBJ2-7 | TRBV12-3/TRBV12-4 | few | TRBD1
CASSYGTGPYEQYF | TGTGCCAGCAGTTATGGTACAGGGCCCTACGAGCAGTACTTC | TRBJ2-7 | TRBV27 | - | -
CASSFDSSDTQYF | TGTGCCAGCAGCTTCGACTCCTCAGATACGCAGTATTTT | TRBJ2-3 | TRBV11-2 | - | -
CASSYSDSNQPQHF | TGTGCCAGCAGTTACAGTGATAGCAATCAGCCCCAGCATTTT | TRBJ1-5 | TRBV7-9 | many | -
CSAPPLAGKYEQYF | TGCAGTGCCCCTCCCTTAGCGGGGAAGTACGAGCAGTACTTC | TRBJ2-7 | TRBV20-1 | few | TRBD2
CASSPSRQGSYEQYF | TGTGCCAGCAGCCCCTCTCGACAGGGATCATACGAGCAGTACTTC | TRBJ2-7 | TRBV12-3/TRBV12-4 | many | TRBD1
CASSLRANYGYTF | TGTGCCAGCAGTTTAAGGGCTAACTATGGCTACACCTTC | TRBJ1-2 | TRBV27 | - | -
CASGTPGGELFF | TGTGCTAGTGGGACCCCCGGGGGGGAGCTGTTTTTT | TRBJ2-2 | TRBV12-5 | many | -
CSATSGGAYNEQFF | TGCAGCGCTACCAGCGGGGGGGCCTACAATGAGCAGTTCTTC | TRBJ2-1 | TRBV29-1 | many | TRBD2
CASSQEARSGMGSPLHF | TGCGCCAGCAGCCAAGAGGCTCGATCTGGGATGGGTTCACCCCTCCACTTT | TRBJ1-6 | TRBV4-1 | few | -
CASSLTVRSSYNEQFF | TGTGCCAGCAGCTTAACGGTACGTAGCTCCTACAATGAGCAGTTCTTC | TRBJ2-1 | TRBV7-2 | - | -
CASSQAVLKDSNEKLFF | TGTGCCAGCAGCCAGGCGGTCCTCAAGGATAGTAATGAAAAACTGTTTTTT | TRBJ1-4 | TRBV4-2 | few | -
CASSYRRGERTEAFF | TGTGCCAGCAGTTACCGGCGGGGTGAAAGAACTGAAGCTTTCTTT | TRBJ1-1 | TRBV6-2/TRBV6-3 | - | -
CASSVGTRGTDTQYF | TGTGCCAGCAGCGTAGGTACCAGGGGGACAGATACGCAGTATTTT | TRBJ2-3 | TRBV9 | few | TRBD1
CAWIRGASSYNEQFF | TGTGCCTGGATCCGTGGAGCGAGCTCCTACAATGAGCAGTTCTTC | TRBJ2-1 | TRBV30 | - | -
CASSSAGTGNTEAFF | TGTGCCAGCAGCTCAGCCGGGACAGGGAACACTGAAGCTTTCTTT | TRBJ1-1 | TRBV5-4 | few | TRBD1
CASSWGTEAFF | TGTGCCAGCAGTTGGGGCACTGAAGCTTTCTTT | TRBJ1-1 | TRBV27 | many | -
CASSLELAGGQETQYF | TGTGCCAGCAGCTTGGAACTAGCGGGGGGCCAAGAGACCCAGTACTTC | TRBJ2-5 | TRBV7-2 | - | TRBD2
CASRYQTGANQPQHF | TGTGCCAGCAGATACCAAACAGGGGCCAATCAGCCCCAGCATTTT | TRBJ1-5 | TRBV12-3/TRBV12-4 | few | TRBD1
CASSPPGGQITEAFF | TGCGCCAGCAGCCCCCCCGGGGGGCAGATCACTGAAGCTTTCTTT | TRBJ1-1 | TRBV5-1 | many | -
CASSAYGVSTDTQYF | TGTGCCAGCAGTGCGTATGGGGTTAGCACAGATACGCAGTATTTT | TRBJ2-3 | TRBV6-1 | - | -
CASSSPHSLSTDTQYF | TGTGCCAGCAGCTCCCCTCACTCCCTCTCCACAGATACGCAGTATTTT | TRBJ2-3 | TRBV7-2 | many | -
CASTRYLYGELFF | TGTGCCAGCACCCGTTACCTTTACGGGGAGCTGTTTTTT | TRBJ2-2 | TRBV6-6 | many | -
CASSPWTSGSDTQYF | TGTGCCAGCAGCCCTTGGACTAGCGGATCAGATACGCAGTATTTT | TRBJ2-3 | TRBV7-8 | few | TRBD2
CASSIGGGHEQYF | TGTGCCAGTAGTATAGGAGGGGGCCACGAGCAGTACTTC | TRBJ2-7 | TRBV19 | few | TRBD1
CASSPRDRGSEQFF | TGCGCCAGCAGTCCCCGGGACAGGGGGTCTGAGCAGTTCTTC | TRBJ2-1 | TRBV4-1 | - | TRBD1
CSAQRTVDYGYTF | TGCAGTGCCCAGAGGACGGTGGACTATGGCTACACCTTC | TRBJ1-2 | TRBV20-1 | many | -
CASSLENSGVSEQYF | TGTGCCAGCAGCTTAGAGAATAGCGGCGTCTCCGAGCAGTACTTC | TRBJ2-7 | TRBV11-2 | few | -
CASSQLVTSSGEQYF | TGCGCCAGCAGCCAGCTGGTGACTTCTTCAGGCGAGCAGTACTTC | TRBJ2-7 | TRBV4-1 | many | -
CASSEPRSSYNEQFF | TGTGCCAGCAGCGAGCCCCGGAGCTCCTACAATGAGCAGTTCTTC | TRBJ2-1 | TRBV7-9 | - | -
CASSSRGSATNEKLFF | TGCGCCAGCAGCTCACGAGGGTCTGCAACTAATGAAAAACTGTTTTTT | TRBJ1-4 | TRBV5-1 | few | -
CASSQDGTRLAGGLLDTQYF | TGTGCCAGCAGCCAAGACGGAACCCGACTAGCGGGGGGGCTTTTAGATACGCAGTATTTT | TRBJ2-3 | TRBV4-2 | many | TRBD2